This record covers a single TCR beta chain. In this sample, this clonotype turned up many times. Its cognate antigen has yet to be identified. No base quality information exists; no much larger clone differs at one position. Lymph node samples came from the axillary draining lymph nodes of breast cancer patients. TCRdb records Illumina HiSeq 2000 as the sequencer. TCR beta chain libraries were generated by multiplex PCR amplification. The amplified TCR beta chain products were analyzed by high-throughput sequencing. The public sequencing data were trimmed at Q25 with fastp and processed into clonotypes with MiXCR by TCRdb, which kept only in-frame beta chains. Rows are combined by CDR3 protein, so each entry shows the most common genes and DNA. The sample has 150,000 to 200,000 distinct CDR3 sequences on record, roughly a third of them singletons. The ten most abundant clones make up 3.5% to 4.5% of the sample.

Sequences SNHLY (CDR1) and FYNNEI (CDR2) are obtained from the germline V gene. Trimming at the junction amounts to 1 base on V and 6 bases on J, and the germline ends lie 10 bases apart. The CDR3 goes from the cysteine to the phenylalanine over 14 residues. Only the CDR3 part of the read is kept: 42 bases, read in frame from the first base. The source of the sample is a study of breast tumors, draining lymph nodes, adjacent tissues (dated by TCRdb to about 2016). Study-wide context: Breast cancer patients provided tumor, adjacent nontumor tissue and axillary lymph nodes, and the study compared the TCR beta repertoires across these three sources. In human breast cancer, the study set out to evaluate how tumor, surrounding tissue and draining lymph node repertoires relate to one another and whether T cells may move between these sites. Study-level results and caveats: Tumor and nontumor tissue repertoires were found to be significantly more similar in luminal-like than in basal-like breast cancer. The data were judged consistent with most tumor T cells deriving from the lymph node and then expanding within tumor tissue. T-cell repertoire diversity in tumors was found to be lower than in lymph nodes but higher than in nontumor tissue, and preferential V and J gene usage was observed. The conclusion that tumor T cells originate in lymph nodes was presented as consistent with a hypothesis rather than as directly demonstrated.

This TCR derives from a female donor with breast cancer. Some clones in this sample may be carry-over from other donors' samples. Sequences were obtained from axillary lymph node tissue. The rearranged chain carries TRBV2 and TRBJ1-5, with the D gene not confidently named. The CDR3 protein is CASSEEQGFQPQHF. The nucleotide sequence is given as TGTGCCAGCAGTGAAGAGCAAGGGTTTCAGCCCCAGCATTTT.